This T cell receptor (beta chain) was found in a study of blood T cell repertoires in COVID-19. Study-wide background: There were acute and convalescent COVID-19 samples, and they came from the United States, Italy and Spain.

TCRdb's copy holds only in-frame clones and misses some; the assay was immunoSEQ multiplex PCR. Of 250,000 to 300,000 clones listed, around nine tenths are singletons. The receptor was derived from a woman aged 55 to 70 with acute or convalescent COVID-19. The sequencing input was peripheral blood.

Written as DNA, the CDR3 is TGTGCCAGCAGCTTAGAGCTAGCGGGAGTAAATGAGCAGTTCTTC. It yields the protein CASSLELAGVNEQFF. This chain uses TRBV7-3 with TRBJ2-1; 10 nucleotides align to TRBD2. The CDR3 is 15 residues long. V was pared by 2 bases and J by 7 bases, with 5 bases of the junction left unmatched. Germline V CDR1 and CDR2: SGHTA, FQGTGA.